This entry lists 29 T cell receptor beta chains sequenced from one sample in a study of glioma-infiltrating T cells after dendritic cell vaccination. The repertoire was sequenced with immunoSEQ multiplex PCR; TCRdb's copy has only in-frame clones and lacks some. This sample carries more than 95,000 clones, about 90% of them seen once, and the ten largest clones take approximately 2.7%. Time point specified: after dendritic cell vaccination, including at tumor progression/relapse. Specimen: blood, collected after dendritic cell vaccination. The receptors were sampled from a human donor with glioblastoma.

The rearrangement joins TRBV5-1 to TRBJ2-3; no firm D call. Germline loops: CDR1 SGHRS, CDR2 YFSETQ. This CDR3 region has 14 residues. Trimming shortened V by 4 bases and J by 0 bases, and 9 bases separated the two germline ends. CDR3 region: CASSLETSTDTQYF. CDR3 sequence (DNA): TGCGCCAGCAGCCTAGAGACTAGCACAGATACGCAGTATTTT.

The chain's CDR3 is CASSSTSGSLYEQYF. As DNA, the CDR3 is TGTGCCAGCAGCTCGACTAGCGGGAGTCTTTACGAGCAGTACTTC. The V gene is TRBV5-4, the J gene TRBJ2-7, with 12 nucleotides matching TRBD2. This CDR3 contains 15 residues. Germline trimming cut 3 bases from V and 4 bases from J; bases unmatched to any gene: 5. Germline CDR1 is SGHNT and CDR2 is YYREEE (reference sequence).

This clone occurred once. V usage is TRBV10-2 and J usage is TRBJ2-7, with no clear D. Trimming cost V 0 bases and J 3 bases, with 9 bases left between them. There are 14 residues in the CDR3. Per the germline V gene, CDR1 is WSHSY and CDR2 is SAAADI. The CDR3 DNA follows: TGCGCCAGCAGTGAGTCGAGCCGAGGCTACGAGCAGTACTTC. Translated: CASSESSRGYEQYF.

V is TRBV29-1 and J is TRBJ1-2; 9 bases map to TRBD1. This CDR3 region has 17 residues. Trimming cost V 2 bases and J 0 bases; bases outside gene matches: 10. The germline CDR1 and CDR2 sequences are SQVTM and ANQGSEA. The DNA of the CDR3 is TGCAGCGTTGAACGCCCACGGGACAGGGCAACTAACTATGGCTACACCTTC. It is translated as CSVERPRDRATNYGYTF.

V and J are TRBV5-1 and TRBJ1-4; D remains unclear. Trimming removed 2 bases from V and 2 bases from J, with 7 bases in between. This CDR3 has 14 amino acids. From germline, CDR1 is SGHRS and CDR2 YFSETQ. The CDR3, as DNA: TGCGCCAGCAGCTTAGGCAGGACTAATGAAAAACTGTTTTTT. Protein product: CASSLGRTNEKLFF.

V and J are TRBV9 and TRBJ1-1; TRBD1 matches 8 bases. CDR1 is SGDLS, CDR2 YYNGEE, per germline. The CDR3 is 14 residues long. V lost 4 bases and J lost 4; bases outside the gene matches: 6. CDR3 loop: CASSPDRVTTEAFF. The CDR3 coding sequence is TGTGCCAGCAGCCCGGACAGGGTGACCACTGAAGCTTTCTTT.

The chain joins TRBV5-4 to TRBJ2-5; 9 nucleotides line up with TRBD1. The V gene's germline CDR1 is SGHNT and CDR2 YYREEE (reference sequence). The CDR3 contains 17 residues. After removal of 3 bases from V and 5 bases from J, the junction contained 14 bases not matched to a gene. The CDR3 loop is CASSSRDRDRVWETQYF. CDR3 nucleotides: TGTGCCAGCAGCTCCCGGGACCGGGACAGGGTGTGGGAGACCCAGTACTTC.

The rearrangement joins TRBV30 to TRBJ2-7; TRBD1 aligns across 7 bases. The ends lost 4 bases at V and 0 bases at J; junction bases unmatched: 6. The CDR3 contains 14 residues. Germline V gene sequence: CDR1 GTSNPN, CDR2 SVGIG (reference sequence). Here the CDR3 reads CAWMAGTVSYEQYF. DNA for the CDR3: TGTGCCTGGATGGCCGGGACAGTCTCCTACGAGCAGTACTTC.

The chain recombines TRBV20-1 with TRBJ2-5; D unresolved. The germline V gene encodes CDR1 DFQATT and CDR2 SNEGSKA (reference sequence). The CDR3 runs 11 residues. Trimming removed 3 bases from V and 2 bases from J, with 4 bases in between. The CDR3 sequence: CSARAQETQYF. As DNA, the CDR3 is TGCAGTGCTAGGGCTCAAGAGACCCAGTACTTC.

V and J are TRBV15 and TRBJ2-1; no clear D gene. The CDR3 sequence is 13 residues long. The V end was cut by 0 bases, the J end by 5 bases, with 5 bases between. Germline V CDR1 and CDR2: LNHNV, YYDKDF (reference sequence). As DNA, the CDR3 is TGTGCCACCAGCAGAGAGGCCAACAATGAGCAGTTCTTC. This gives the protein CATSREANNEQFF.

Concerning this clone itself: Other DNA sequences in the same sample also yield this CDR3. The CDR3 is CASSSGTGSYGYTF. The CDR3 DNA is TGTGCCAGCAGCTCCGGGACAGGGTCGTATGGCTACACCTTC. The chain carries TRBV5-6 and TRBJ1-2; TRBD1 agrees at 9 bases. J was trimmed by 5 bases and V by 3 bases; bases with no gene match: 5. The CDR3 extends over 14 amino acids. From germline, CDR1 is SGHDT and CDR2 YYEEEE.

CDR3 loop: CASSYSSGGWVKYF. DNA of the CDR3: TGTGCCAGCAGTTACTCCTCAGGGGGATGGGTCAAGTACTTC. The J gene is TRBJ2-7, the V gene TRBV6-5; 7 nucleotides line up with TRBD1. This CDR3 contains 14 residues. Germline V CDR1 and CDR2: MNHEY, SVGAGI. Germline trimming cut 0 bases from V and 11 bases from J; bases unmatched to any gene: 10.

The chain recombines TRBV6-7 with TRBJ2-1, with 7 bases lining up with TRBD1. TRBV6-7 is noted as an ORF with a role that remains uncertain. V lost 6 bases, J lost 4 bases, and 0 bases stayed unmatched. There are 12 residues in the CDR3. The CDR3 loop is CASRTGYNEQFF. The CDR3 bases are TGTGCCAGCAGGACAGGGTACAATGAGCAGTTCTTC.

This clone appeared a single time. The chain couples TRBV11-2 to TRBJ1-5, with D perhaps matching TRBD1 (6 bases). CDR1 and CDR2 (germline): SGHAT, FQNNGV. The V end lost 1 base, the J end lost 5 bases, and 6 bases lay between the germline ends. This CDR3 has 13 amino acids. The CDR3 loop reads CASSLGGHQPQHF. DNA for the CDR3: TGTGCCAGCAGCTTAGGGGGGCATCAGCCCCAGCATTTT.

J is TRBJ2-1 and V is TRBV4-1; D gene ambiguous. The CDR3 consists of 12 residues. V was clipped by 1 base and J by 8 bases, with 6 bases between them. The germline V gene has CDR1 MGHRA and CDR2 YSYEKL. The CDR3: CASSQASDEQFF. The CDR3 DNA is TGCGCCAGCAGCCAAGCAAGCGATGAGCAGTTCTTC.

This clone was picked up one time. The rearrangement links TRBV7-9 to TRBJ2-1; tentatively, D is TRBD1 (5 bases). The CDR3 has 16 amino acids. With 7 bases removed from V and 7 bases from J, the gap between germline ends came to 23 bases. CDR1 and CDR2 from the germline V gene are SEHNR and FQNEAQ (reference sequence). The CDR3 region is CASIFDGARSQNEQFF. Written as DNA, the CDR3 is TGTGCCAGCATCTTCGATGGGGCAAGGAGCCAAAATGAGCAGTTCTTC.

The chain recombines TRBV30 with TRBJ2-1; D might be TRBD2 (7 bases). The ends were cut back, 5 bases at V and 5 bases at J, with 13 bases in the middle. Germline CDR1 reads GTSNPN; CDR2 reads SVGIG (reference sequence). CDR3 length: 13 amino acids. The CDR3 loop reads CAWGGDNNNEQFF. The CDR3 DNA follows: TGTGCCTGGGGGGGGGACAACAACAATGAGCAGTTCTTC.

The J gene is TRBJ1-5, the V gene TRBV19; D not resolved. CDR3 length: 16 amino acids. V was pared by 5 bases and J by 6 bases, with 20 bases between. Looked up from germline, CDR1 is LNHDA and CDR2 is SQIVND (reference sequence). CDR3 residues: CASSRRDWKIGQPQHF. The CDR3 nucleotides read TGTGCCAGTAGTCGGAGAGACTGGAAAATTGGTCAGCCCCAGCATTTT.

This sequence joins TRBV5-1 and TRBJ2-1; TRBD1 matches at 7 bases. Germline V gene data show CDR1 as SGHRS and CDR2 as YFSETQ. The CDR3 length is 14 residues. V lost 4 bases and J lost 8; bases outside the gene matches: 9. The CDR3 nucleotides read TGCGCCAGCAGCCATGACAGGGTTCTGGATGAGCAGTTCTTC. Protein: CASSHDRVLDEQFF.

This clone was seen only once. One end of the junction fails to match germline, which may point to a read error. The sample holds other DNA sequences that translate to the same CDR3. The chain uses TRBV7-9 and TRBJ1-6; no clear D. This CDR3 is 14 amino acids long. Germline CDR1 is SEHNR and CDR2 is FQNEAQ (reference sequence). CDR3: CASSLSHYNSPLHF. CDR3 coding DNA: TGTGCCAGCAGCTTGTCCCACTATAATTCCCCCCTCCACTTT.

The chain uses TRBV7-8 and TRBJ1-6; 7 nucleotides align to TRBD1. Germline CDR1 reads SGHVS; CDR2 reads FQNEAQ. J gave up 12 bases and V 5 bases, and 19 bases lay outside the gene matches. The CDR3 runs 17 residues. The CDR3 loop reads CASSRLGTEEFRKPLHF. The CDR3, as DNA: TGTGCCAGCAGCCGCCTGGGGACAGAAGAATTCCGGAAACCCCTCCACTTT.

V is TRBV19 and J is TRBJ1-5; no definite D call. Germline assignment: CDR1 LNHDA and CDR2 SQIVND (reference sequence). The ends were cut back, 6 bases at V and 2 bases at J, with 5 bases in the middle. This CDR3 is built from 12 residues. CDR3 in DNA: TGTGCCAGTAGGGCAGGCAATCAGCCCCAGCATTTT. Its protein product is CASRAGNQPQHF.

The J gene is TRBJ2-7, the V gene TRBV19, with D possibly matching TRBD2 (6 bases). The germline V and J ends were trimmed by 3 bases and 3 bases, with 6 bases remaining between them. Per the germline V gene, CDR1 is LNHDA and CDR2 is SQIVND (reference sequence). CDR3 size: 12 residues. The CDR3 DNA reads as TGTGCCAGTAGTATGGGAGGCTACGAGCAGTACTTC. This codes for CASSMGGYEQYF.

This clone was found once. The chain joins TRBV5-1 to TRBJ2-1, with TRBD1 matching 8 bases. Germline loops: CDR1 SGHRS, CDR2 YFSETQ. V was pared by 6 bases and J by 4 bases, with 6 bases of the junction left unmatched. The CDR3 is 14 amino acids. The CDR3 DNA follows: TGCGCCAGCACTCCGGGACAGGCTTACAATGAGCAGTTCTTC. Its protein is CASTPGQAYNEQFF. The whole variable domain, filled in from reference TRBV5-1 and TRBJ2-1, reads KAGVTQTPRYLIKTRGQQVTLSCSPISGHRSVSWYQQTPGQGLQFLFEYFSETQRNKGNFPGRFSGRQFSNSRSEMNVSTLELGDSALYLCASTPGQAYNEQFFGPGTRLTVL.

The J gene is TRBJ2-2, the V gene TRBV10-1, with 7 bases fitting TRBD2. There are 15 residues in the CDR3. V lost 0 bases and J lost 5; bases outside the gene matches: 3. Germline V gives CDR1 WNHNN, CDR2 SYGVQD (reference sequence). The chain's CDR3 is CASSESTGGTGELFF. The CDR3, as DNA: TGCGCCAGCAGTGAGTCTACGGGGGGAACCGGGGAGCTGTTTTTT.

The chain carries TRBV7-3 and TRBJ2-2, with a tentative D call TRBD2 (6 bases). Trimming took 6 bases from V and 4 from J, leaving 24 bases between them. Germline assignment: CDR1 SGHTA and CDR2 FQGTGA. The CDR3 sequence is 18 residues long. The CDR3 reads CASSLRAFAGPSTGELFF. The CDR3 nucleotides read TGTGCCAGCAGTCTAAGGGCGTTTGCGGGGCCTAGCACCGGGGAGCTGTTTTTT.

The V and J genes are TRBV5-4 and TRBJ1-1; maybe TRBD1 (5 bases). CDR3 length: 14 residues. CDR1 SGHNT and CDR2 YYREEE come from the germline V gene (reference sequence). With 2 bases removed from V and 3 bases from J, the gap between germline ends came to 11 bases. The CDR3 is CASSLQGVYTEAFF. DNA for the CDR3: TGTGCCAGCAGCTTACAAGGGGTTTACACTGAAGCTTTCTTT.

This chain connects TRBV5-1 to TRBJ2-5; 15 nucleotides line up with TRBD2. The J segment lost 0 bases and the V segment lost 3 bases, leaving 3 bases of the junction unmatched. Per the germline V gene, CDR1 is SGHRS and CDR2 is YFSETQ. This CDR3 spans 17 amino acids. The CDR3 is CASSSGTSGGYQETQYF. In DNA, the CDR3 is TGCGCCAGCAGCTCCGGGACTAGCGGGGGGTACCAAGAGACCCAGTACTTC.

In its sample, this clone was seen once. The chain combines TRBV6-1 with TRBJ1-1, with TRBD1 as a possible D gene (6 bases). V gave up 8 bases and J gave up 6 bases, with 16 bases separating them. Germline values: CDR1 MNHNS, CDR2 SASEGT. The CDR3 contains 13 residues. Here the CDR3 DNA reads TGTGCCAGCCAGGCCAGGGGTGGGGCTGAAGCTTTCTTT. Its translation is CASQARGGAEAFF.